Presented here are 23 T cell receptor beta chains from one specimen sequenced in a study of shared clonotypes between healthy human individuals. Measured with immunoSEQ multiplex PCR; TCRdb has only the in-frame clones, and not every one. Found here are approximately 640,000 clones, roughly 87% of them singletons; the top ten hold around a third. Source material: memory CD8+ T cells from PBMCs. Regarding subset: CD45RO+ cells pooled with CCR7-negative TemRA cells. The receptors come from a man aged 18 to 30 in good health. Some clones in this sample may be carry-over from other donors' samples.

The genes are TRBV28 and TRBJ2-7, with D tentatively TRBD1 (5 bases). This CDR3 is 14 amino acids long. Germline CDR1 reads MDHEN; CDR2 reads SYDVKM. Between the trimmed V and J ends, which lost 5 bases and 2 bases, there was a span of 13 bases. This CDR3 is CASSAREGTYEQYF. The DNA for the CDR3 is TGTGCCAGCAGTGCCAGGGAAGGGACCTACGAGCAGTACTTC. The entire variable domain, with the rest obtained from reference TRBV28 and TRBJ2-7, is as follows: DVKVTQSSRYLVKRTGEKVFLECVQDMDHENMFWYRQDPGLGLRLIYFSYDVKMKEKGDIPEGYSVSREKKERFSLILESASTNQTSMYLCASSAREGTYEQYFGPGTRLTVT.

The chain has TRBV7-2 and TRBJ2-3; D remains ambiguous. Germline lookup yields CDR1 SGHTA and CDR2 FQGNSA. The CDR3 spans 18 residues. V dropped 3 bases and J dropped 0 bases, with 19 bases sitting between them. In DNA, the CDR3 is TGTGCCAGCAGCTTGGTAGTCCTTTTACCTGCTAGCACAGATACGCAGTATTTT. Amino acids: CASSLVVLLPASTDTQYF.

The V and J genes are TRBV7-2 and TRBJ1-3; 7 bases map to TRBD1. This CDR3 is built from 13 residues. J was trimmed by 4 bases and V by 5 bases; bases with no gene match: 2. Germline CDR1 is SGHTA and CDR2 is FQGNSA. The CDR3 loop reads CASSPDRGNTIYF. CDR3 bases: TGTGCCAGCAGCCCGGACAGGGGAAACACCATATATTTT. Full variable domain (remainder filled in from reference TRBV7-2 and TRBJ1-3): GAGVSQSPSNKVTEKGKDVELRCDPISGHTALYWYRQSLGQGLEFLIYFQGNSAPDKSGLPSDRFSAERTGGSVSTLTIQRTQQEDSAVYLCASSPDRGNTIYFGEGSWLTVV.

The rearrangement joins TRBV6-5 to TRBJ1-1, with D unclear. Germline V gene lookup returns CDR1 MNHEY and CDR2 SVGAGI. This CDR3 is 11 amino acids long. V lost 2 bases and J lost 5, with 3 bases in between. CDR3 in amino acids: CASSYVTEAFF. The CDR3 region has the DNA TGTGCCAGCAGTTACGTAACTGAAGCTTTCTTT.

This clone was recorded once. The chain has TRBV14 and TRBJ1-1; 9 nucleotides line up with TRBD1. Per the germline V gene, CDR1 is SGHDN and CDR2 is FVKESK. This CDR3 spans 13 amino acids. With V trimmed by 6 bases and J by 1 base, 0 bases remained unmatched. The CDR3: CASRQGANTEAFF. Here the CDR3 DNA reads TGTGCCAGCAGACAGGGGGCGAACACTGAAGCTTTCTTT.

This chain links TRBV19 with TRBJ1-2, with D perhaps matching TRBD1 (5 bases). Germline CDR1 is LNHDA and CDR2 is SQIVND (reference sequence). The V and J ends lost 7 bases and 2 bases respectively, with 11 bases between them. This CDR3 is built from 13 residues. CDR3 loop: CASKGRRNYGYTF. CDR3 sequence (DNA): TGTGCCAGTAAGGGACGGAGAAACTATGGCTACACCTTC.

This clone was counted once. This chain connects TRBV2 to TRBJ2-7, with D perhaps matching TRBD2 (6 bases). From germline, CDR1 is SNHLY and CDR2 FYNNEI. This CDR3 contains 13 residues. Trimming removed 10 bases at V and 2 bases at J, with 15 bases between. In DNA form, the CDR3 reads TGTGCCACCTGGGAAGGGGAGGCCTACGAGCAGTACTTC. Translated: CATWEGEAYEQYF.

The rearrangement links TRBV7-2 to TRBJ2-1; D remains ambiguous. Germline CDR1 reads SGHTA; CDR2 reads FQGNSA. Trimming removed 0 bases at V and 0 bases at J, with 9 bases between. This CDR3 comprises 16 residues. The CDR3 nucleotides read TGTGCCAGCAGCTTAGCGCGTGTAAGCTCCTACAATGAGCAGTTCTTC. It yields the protein CASSLARVSSYNEQFF.

The gene calls are TRBV9 and TRBJ1-1; 7 bases align to TRBD1. J gave up 3 bases and V 2 bases, and 4 bases lay outside the gene matches. The germline V gene encodes CDR1 SGDLS and CDR2 YYNGEE. The CDR3 is 14 amino acids. CDR3 DNA: TGTGCCAGCAGCGTGGACAGGTTTGACACTGAAGCTTTCTTT. As protein: CASSVDRFDTEAFF.

This clone was counted a single time. The J gene is TRBJ1-2, the V gene TRBV2; D unclear. This CDR3 spans 13 amino acids. Looked up from germline, CDR1 is SNHLY and CDR2 is FYNNEI. V lost 8 bases and J lost 8, with 18 bases in between. The CDR3 DNA reads as TGTGCCAGCTACGACATAAATGAAGGAGGCTACACCTTC. The encoded protein is CASYDINEGGYTF.

V usage is TRBV6-1 and J usage is TRBJ2-3, with 9 bases that match TRBD2. The CDR3 runs 19 residues. V shed 2 bases, J shed 1 base, and the junction held 13 bases outside the gene matches. From germline, CDR1 is MNHNS and CDR2 SASEGT. The CDR3 DNA reads as TGTGCCAGCAGTGAAACGGGCGGGAGGGGAGTTGCGGGCACAGATACGCAGTATTTT. Translated: CASSETGGRGVAGTDTQYF.

The V and J genes are TRBV7-2 and TRBJ2-7, with 10 positions matching TRBD2. The CDR3 consists of 16 residues. Germline lookup yields CDR1 SGHTA and CDR2 FQGNSA. V shed 0 bases and J 3 bases; nucleotides not matched to a gene: 5. CDR3 DNA: TGTGCCAGCAGCTTAGCGGGCACTAGCGGGAACTACGAGCAGTACTTC. Protein product: CASSLAGTSGNYEQYF.

The chain has TRBV2 and TRBJ2-7; D is possibly TRBD1 (5 bases). The CDR3 has 14 amino acids. V lost 4 bases to trimming and J lost 0 bases, with 10 bases between them. Germline V gene lookup returns CDR1 SNHLY and CDR2 FYNNEI. CDR3: CASSVGPPSYEQYF. The CDR3 coding sequence is TGTGCCAGCAGTGTGGGGCCACCCTCCTACGAGCAGTACTTC.

The chain is built from TRBV9 and TRBJ2-1, with D possibly matching TRBD2 (6 bases). Between the trimmed V and J ends, which lost 4 bases and 8 bases, there was a span of 13 bases. The germline gives CDR1 SGDLS, CDR2 YYNGEE. The CDR3 covers 13 residues. CDR3 in amino acids: CASSPQRAHEQFF. DNA for the CDR3: TGTGCCAGCAGCCCGCAGCGGGCCCATGAGCAGTTCTTC.

The gene calls are TRBV7-3 and TRBJ2-1, with TRBD2 matching 9 bases. J was trimmed by 3 bases and V by 5 bases; bases with no gene match: 14. There are 18 residues in the CDR3. Per the germline V gene, CDR1 is SGHTA and CDR2 is FQGTGA. The CDR3 nucleotides are TGTGCCAGCAGCCCGTCGGGGTTACTAGCGGGCCTCTACAATGAGCAGTTCTTC. Translating it yields CASSPSGLLAGLYNEQFF.

This chain connects TRBV6-5 to TRBJ2-5; 9 nucleotides match TRBD2. This CDR3 comprises 15 residues. The V segment lost 10 bases and the J segment 2 bases; nucleotides outside the gene matches: 11. Looked up from germline, CDR1 is MNHEY and CDR2 is SVGAGI. In DNA, the CDR3 is TGTGCCATAAAAAGCCCTAGCGGGAATCAAGAGACCCAGTACTTC. Translated: CAIKSPSGNQETQYF.

The chain carries TRBV5-3 and TRBJ2-7, with 8 bases lining up with TRBD1. TRBV5-3 is labeled an ORF, and its function is uncertain. The J segment lost 2 bases and the V segment lost 0 bases, leaving 10 bases of the junction unmatched. The CDR3 length is 17 residues. The CDR3 sequence is CARSLARGQGTTYEQYF. The CDR3 nucleotides read TGTGCCAGAAGCTTGGCACGAGGACAGGGAACAACCTACGAGCAGTACTTC.

The rearrangement links TRBV28 to TRBJ2-1, with 12 bases that match TRBD2. The CDR3 extends over 21 amino acids. CDR1 MDHEN and CDR2 SYDVKM come from the germline V gene. The ends lost 5 bases at V and 0 bases at J; junction bases unmatched: 17. In DNA, the CDR3 is TGTGCCAGCAGTCTCCCACTACTAGCGGGAGGCCCCTCAACCTCCTACAATGAGCAGTTCTTC. This translates into CASSLPLLAGGPSTSYNEQFF.

The V call is TRBV28, the J call TRBJ1-1; D is undetermined. The CDR3 covers 14 residues. Germline V CDR1 and CDR2: MDHEN, SYDVKM. V was shortened by 2 bases and J by 7 bases, with 14 bases between the two germline ends. The CDR3 sequence: CASSLGSGHREAFF. CDR3 bases: TGTGCCAGCAGTTTAGGTTCAGGCCACCGTGAAGCTTTCTTT.

This clone has just one count. The same CDR3 can be traced to other DNA sequences in this sample. The V and J genes are TRBV5-6 and TRBJ2-3; D uncertain. Germline V lookup: CDR1 SGHDT, CDR2 YYEEEE. The CDR3 totals 14 residues. V was clipped by 0 bases and J by 2 bases, with 7 bases between them. CDR3: CASSLAGNTDTQYF. The CDR3 nucleotides read TGTGCCAGCAGCTTGGCCGGCAACACAGATACGCAGTATTTT.

This chain joins TRBV7-2 and TRBJ1-2; 11 nucleotides line up with TRBD1. Trimming took 5 bases from V and 8 from J; bases not matched to a gene: 7. The CDR3 has 14 amino acids. The germline gives CDR1 SGHTA, CDR2 FQGNSA. The CDR3 loop reads CASSPDRGPWGYTF. The CDR3 DNA sequence: TGTGCCAGCAGCCCGGACAGGGGGCCGTGGGGCTACACCTTC.

The chain couples TRBV19 to TRBJ2-7, with 7 bases identical to TRBD2. The germline gives CDR1 LNHDA, CDR2 SQIVND (reference sequence). Germline trimming cut 1 base from V and 1 base from J; bases unmatched to any gene: 4. The CDR3 covers 15 residues. CDR3 region: CASSIVASGSYEQYF. For the CDR3, the DNA is TGTGCCAGTAGTATAGTGGCTAGCGGATCCTACGAGCAGTACTTC.

As DNA, the CDR3 is TGTGCCAGCAGTTACAAGGGGGATGGAAACACCATATATTTT. This codes for CASSYKGDGNTIYF. This chain uses TRBV6-5 with TRBJ1-3; D might be TRBD1 (6 bases). CDR3 length: 14 amino acids. V was shortened by 2 bases and J by 3 bases, with 8 bases between the two germline ends. Germline CDR1 MNHEY, CDR2 SVGAGI.